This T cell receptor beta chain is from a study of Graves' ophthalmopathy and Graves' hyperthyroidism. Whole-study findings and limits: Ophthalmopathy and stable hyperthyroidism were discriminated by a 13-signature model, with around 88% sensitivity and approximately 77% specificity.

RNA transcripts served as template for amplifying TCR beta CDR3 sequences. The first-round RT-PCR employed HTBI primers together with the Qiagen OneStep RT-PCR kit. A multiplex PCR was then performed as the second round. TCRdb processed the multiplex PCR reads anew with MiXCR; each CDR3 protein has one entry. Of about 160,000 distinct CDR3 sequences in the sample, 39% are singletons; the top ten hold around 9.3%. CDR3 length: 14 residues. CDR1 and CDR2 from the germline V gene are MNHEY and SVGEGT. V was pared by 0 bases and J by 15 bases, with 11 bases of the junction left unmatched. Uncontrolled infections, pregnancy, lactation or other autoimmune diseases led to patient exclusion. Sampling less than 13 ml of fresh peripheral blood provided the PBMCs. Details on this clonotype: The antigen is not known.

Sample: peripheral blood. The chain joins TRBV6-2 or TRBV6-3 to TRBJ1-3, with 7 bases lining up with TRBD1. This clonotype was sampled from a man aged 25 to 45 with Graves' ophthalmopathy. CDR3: CASSYSTGQLKRYF. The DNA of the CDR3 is TGTGCCAGCAGTTACTCGACGGGACAGCTTAAGAGATATTTT.